A selection of T cell receptor beta chains follows, all from one sample in a study of regulatory T cells in long-lasting Graves disease. TCRdb ran MiXCR on the multiplex PCR reads and lists one entry per CDR3 protein. Among 400,000 to 500,000 distinct CDR3 sequences, around a fifth were seen once, and the ten largest hold more than 13%. This material consisted of peripheral blood mononuclear cells (PBMCs), taken when the disease was refractory, from a patient treated with antithyroid drugs. The source is a female donor with Graves disease. Each CDR3 is given without its conserved first and last residue.

J gene	CDR3 length	V gene	CDR3 protein
TRBJ1-6	13	TRBV5-6	ASSHWNSYNSPLH
TRBJ2-7	13	TRBV11-2	ASSLEGGATYEQY
TRBJ1-1	13	TRBV10-3	AISPRQGAGTEAF
TRBJ1-2	12	TRBV7-9	ASSLVSERYGYT
TRBJ1-1	13	TRBV27	ASSKQGAVSTEAF
TRBJ2-2	14	TRBV19	ASSIQPRGGSGELF
TRBJ2-3	14	TRBV6-1	ASSTIAGGPTDTQY
TRBJ2-7	12	TRBV6-1	ASGWTSGSGEQY
TRBJ1-1	13	TRBV6-5	ASSYRDRGSAEAF
TRBJ2-7	12	TRBV2	ASRPGALVYEQY
TRBJ1-4	12	TRBV10-3	ASRRDRTNEKLF
TRBJ1-6	14	TRBV28	ASSLNPQGAGSPLH